Presented here are 10 T cell receptor beta chains from one specimen sequenced in a study of vaccination and CD4 T cells after COVID-19. Oncomine TCR Beta short-read sequencing was applied to DNA from cultured CD4+ T cells. Each CDR3 protein is one row after TCRdb ran MiXCR on the PCR reads. The sample holds about 9,500 distinct CDR3 sequences, 48% seen once. For these TCRs, the target antigens are not known. Treatment given: roughly nine-day PBMC culture with coronavirus spike peptide pools or control peptides (ViraFEST assay). Gathered ahead of the COVID-19 pandemic (2011-2018) were the CD4+ T cells of the unexposed donor. The sample consisted of CD4+ T cells from blood, cultured in vitro. These receptors were taken from a human donor in good health.

This sequence joins TRBV7-9 and TRBJ2-5; D possibly corresponds to TRBD1 (6 bases). The V end lost 1 base, the J end lost 4 bases, and 10 bases lay between the germline ends. Germline lookup yields CDR1 SEHNR and CDR2 FQNEAQ (reference sequence). The CDR3 covers 14 residues. The CDR3 here is CASSLDRVLETQYF. CDR3 sequence (DNA): TGTGCCAGCAGCTTAGACAGGGTACTAGAGACCCAGTACTTC.

The CDR3 DNA sequence: TGCAGTGCTATGACTGACACTCTCGGTCTCTATAATTCACCCCTCCACTTT. Translation gives CSAMTDTLGLYNSPLHF. This sequence joins TRBV20-1 and TRBJ1-6; D remains ambiguous. Germline CDR1 DFQATT, CDR2 SNEGSKA (reference sequence). This CDR3 has 17 amino acids. The V end was cut by 4 bases, the J end by 3 bases, with 19 bases between.

This clonotype was seen a handful of times. V is TRBV12-3 or TRBV12-4 and J is TRBJ1-5, with D tentatively TRBD1 (6 bases). V was clipped by 9 bases and J by 5 bases, with 23 bases between them. This CDR3 has 16 amino acids. DNA of the CDR3: TGTGCCAGGAGAGCCGGGACAAAGGGAAATTATCAGCCCCAGCATTTT. It encodes CARRAGTKGNYQPQHF.

The rearrangement links TRBV30 to TRBJ1-5; TRBD1 aligns across 8 bases. Germline V gene sequence: CDR1 GTSNPN, CDR2 SVGIG (reference sequence). V lost 3 bases, J lost 4 bases, and 2 bases stayed unmatched. The CDR3 is made up of 13 amino acids. The CDR3 loop reads CAWRGQGNQPQHF. The CDR3 coding sequence is TGTGCCTGGAGAGGACAGGGTAATCAGCCCCAGCATTTT.

The chain combines TRBV5-5 with TRBJ1-2, with a possible D match to TRBD1 (5 bases). V was shortened by 1 base and J by 8 bases, with 6 bases between the two germline ends. The CDR3 runs 11 residues. CDR1 and CDR2 from the germline V gene are SGHKS and YYEKEE (reference sequence). The CDR3 region is CASSLRGGYTF. The DNA for the CDR3 is TGTGCCAGCAGCTTGAGGGGCGGCTACACCTTC.

This sequence joins TRBV4-1 and TRBJ1-2; possibly TRBD1 for D (6 bases). V lost 0 bases and J 0 bases, leaving 11 bases between the germline ends. CDR3 length: 16 amino acids. Germline CDR1 reads MGHRA; CDR2 reads YSYEKL. The CDR3 DNA follows: TGCGCCAGCAGCCAAGATAGAGGGACAACTAACTATGGCTACACCTTC. Its protein is CASSQDRGTTNYGYTF.

The gene calls are TRBV2 and TRBJ1-2; possibly TRBD1 for D (6 bases). The CDR3 spans 15 residues. Trimming took off 7 bases at V and 8 bases at J, with 23 bases between the two ends. Germline V gives CDR1 SNHLY, CDR2 FYNNEI. The CDR3 protein is CASKPDRTPGGGYTF. CDR3 bases: TGTGCCAGCAAGCCGGACAGAACCCCGGGGGGGGGCTACACCTTC.

This clonotype was counted only a few times. The chain combines TRBV6-1 with TRBJ1-4; no clear D. The CDR3 extends over 14 amino acids. Trimming removed 2 bases at V and 6 bases at J, with 10 bases between. The germline gives CDR1 MNHNS, CDR2 SASEGT. CDR3 DNA sequence: TGTGCCAGCAGTGAATGGGAACGAGATGAAAAACTGTTTTTT. Its translation is CASSEWERDEKLFF.

This rearrangement joins TRBV7-9 to TRBJ1-2, with D unresolved. V shed 5 bases and J shed 1 base, with 8 bases lying between them. The CDR3 extends over 13 amino acids. Germline V gives CDR1 SEHNR, CDR2 FQNEAQ (reference sequence). CDR3 sequence (DNA): TGTGCCAGCAGCCGGGCCAATAACTATGGCTACACCTTC. This translates into CASSRANNYGYTF. Together with reference TRBV7-9 and TRBJ1-2, the CDR3 gives the full variable domain: DTGVSQNPRHKITKRGQNVTFRCDPISEHNRLYWYRQTLGQGPEFLTYFQNEAQLEKSRLLSDRFSAERPKGSFSTLEIQRTEQGDSAMYLCASSRANNYGYTFGSGTRLTVV.

This chain joins TRBV6-2 or TRBV6-3 and TRBJ1-1, with 7 bases aligning to TRBD1. Germline V gene lookup returns CDR1 MNHEY and CDR2 SVGEGT. Trimming at V came to 5 bases and at J to 1 base, leaving 7 bases not matched to a gene. CDR3 length: 15 amino acids. The CDR3 is CASSHPGQRNTEAFF. The CDR3 DNA reads as TGTGCCAGCAGTCACCCGGGACAGAGGAACACTGAAGCTTTCTTT.